One and the same sample provided the 25 T cell receptor beta chains below, sequenced in a study of blood T cell repertoires in COVID-19. The method was immunoSEQ multiplex PCR; TCRdb's version includes in-frame clones alone and lacks a portion of them. Here the sample spans 150,000 to 200,000 clones, 90% being singletons. The sequenced material came from peripheral blood. All receptors come from a man aged 55 to 70 with active or convalescent COVID-19.

This chain connects TRBV19 to TRBJ1-5, with D unresolved. Trimming took off 5 bases at V and 0 bases at J, with 11 bases between the two ends. There are 15 residues in the CDR3. Germline assignment: CDR1 LNHDA and CDR2 SQIVND (reference sequence). CDR3 residues: CASSLGLHSNQPQHF. In DNA form, the CDR3 reads TGTGCCAGTAGTCTCGGACTTCATAGCAATCAGCCCCAGCATTTT.

The rearrangement joins TRBV19 to TRBJ2-3; 13 bases fit TRBD2. CDR1 and CDR2 from the germline V gene are LNHDA and SQIVND (reference sequence). V trimming: 10 bases; J trimming: 4 bases; junction bases outside the gene matches: 5. The CDR3 sequence is 14 residues long. The CDR3 region is CAIGTSGVPDTQYF. The CDR3 nucleotides are TGTGCCATAGGGACTAGCGGGGTCCCAGATACGCAGTATTTT.

V and J are TRBV7-8 and TRBJ1-5; D uncertain. Germline V gene sequence: CDR1 SGHVS, CDR2 FQNEAQ. The CDR3 spans 14 residues. V lost 2 bases to trimming and J lost 4 bases, with 9 bases between them. This chain's CDR3 is CASSLNVQNQPQHF. In nucleotides, the CDR3 is TGTGCCAGCAGCTTAAATGTCCAGAATCAGCCCCAGCATTTT.

The chain employs TRBV5-6 and TRBJ2-5, with 8 bases fitting TRBD2. V shed 1 base and J 5 bases; nucleotides not matched to a gene: 1. The germline gives CDR1 SGHDT, CDR2 YYEEEE. CDR3 size: 13 residues. The CDR3 loop reads CASSLRGGETQYF. In nucleotides, the CDR3 is TGTGCCAGCAGCTTGCGGGGGGGCGAGACCCAGTACTTC.

CDR3 nucleotides: TGCGCCAGCATGTCAGAACCTAACTATGGCTACACCTTC. Its translation is CASMSEPNYGYTF. The rearrangement joins TRBV5-1 to TRBJ1-2, with D uncertain. CDR1 SGHRS and CDR2 YFSETQ come from the germline V gene. V was trimmed by 6 bases and J by 0 bases, leaving 9 bases between them. CDR3 size: 13 residues.

This clone has just one count. The chain couples TRBV9 to TRBJ2-7, with D maybe TRBD1 (6 bases). The CDR3 extends over 15 amino acids. Germline values: CDR1 SGDLS, CDR2 YYNGEE. V was pared by 8 bases and J by 2 bases, with 20 bases between. The CDR3 bases are TGTGCCAGGGCCTATAACGGGACACCGACCTACGAGCAGTACTTC. Protein product: CARAYNGTPTYEQYF.

Worth noting for this clone: Other DNA sequences within the sample encode an identical CDR3. V usage is TRBV12-3 or TRBV12-4 and J usage is TRBJ1-1; D is possibly TRBD1 (6 bases). The length of the CDR3 is 13 residues. Between the trimmed V and J ends, which lost 4 bases and 1 base, there was a span of 7 bases. The CDR3 DNA reads as TGTGCCAGCAGTTCGACAGGGAACACTGAAGCTTTCTTT. It specifies CASSSTGNTEAFF.

This chain connects TRBV27 to TRBJ2-3; maybe TRBD1 (5 bases). This CDR3 contains 11 residues. V gave up 5 bases and J gave up 9 bases, with 9 bases separating them. The germline gives CDR1 MNHEY, CDR2 SMNVEV (reference sequence). As DNA, the CDR3 is TGTGCCAGCAGTCAGGGCCTGACGCAGTATTTT. Protein sequence: CASSQGLTQYF.

The genes are TRBV5-6 and TRBJ1-1, with 8 bases identical to TRBD1. The J segment lost 7 bases and the V segment lost 3 bases, leaving 5 bases of the junction unmatched. This CDR3 comprises 13 residues. The germline gives CDR1 SGHDT, CDR2 YYEEEE. Written as DNA, the CDR3 is TGTGCCAGCAGCTCCGACAGGGGAGTTGAAGCTTTCTTT. It translates to CASSSDRGVEAFF.

The chain uses TRBV6-5 and TRBJ1-5; no clear D gene. Trimming shortened V by 0 bases and J by 2 bases, and 5 bases separated the two germline ends. Germline CDR1 reads MNHEY; CDR2 reads SVGAGI. This CDR3 contains 14 residues. The CDR3 region has the DNA TGTGCCAGCAGTTACTCGCGGGGCAATCAGCCCCAGCATTTT. This encodes CASSYSRGNQPQHF.

CDR3 coding DNA: TGTGCCAGCAGTTTGGGGCTGACTAATGAAAAACTGTTTTTT. As protein: CASSLGLTNEKLFF. The genes are TRBV28 and TRBJ1-4; a possible D gene is TRBD1 (5 bases). The V end lost 3 bases, the J end lost 2 bases, and 7 bases lay between the germline ends. Germline V gene sequence: CDR1 MDHEN, CDR2 SYDVKM. CDR3 length: 14 amino acids.

CDR3: CASSFRQGISPLHF. The CDR3 nucleotides read TGTGCCAGCAGTTTCCGACAGGGGATCTCACCCCTCCACTTT. The chain uses TRBV27 and TRBJ1-6; 8 positions agree with TRBD1. The CDR3 totals 14 residues. The germline V gene encodes CDR1 MNHEY and CDR2 SMNVEV (reference sequence). V lost 3 bases to trimming and J lost 10 bases; unmatched junction nucleotides: 5.

The chain combines TRBV30 with TRBJ2-7; tentatively, D is TRBD1 (5 bases). The V end was cut by 0 bases, the J end by 0 bases, with 9 bases between. The germline V gene has CDR1 GTSNPN and CDR2 SVGIG (reference sequence). CDR3 length equals 14 residues. The chain's CDR3 is CAWSVGAVSYEQYF. CDR3 DNA: TGTGCCTGGAGTGTAGGGGCAGTCTCCTACGAGCAGTACTTC.

V usage is TRBV7-9 and J usage is TRBJ2-7, with TRBD1 matching 8 bases. This CDR3 contains 19 residues. CDR1 is SEHNR, CDR2 FQNEAQ, per germline (reference sequence). V gave up 0 bases and J gave up 0 bases; unmatched junction bases: 13. The CDR3 sequence is CASSLARTGFGKSSYEQYF. CDR3 sequence (DNA): TGTGCCAGCAGCTTAGCCCGGACAGGGTTCGGCAAGAGCTCCTACGAGCAGTACTTC.

The genes are TRBV18 and TRBJ2-1; 9 nucleotides match TRBD1. The CDR3 totals 14 residues. Germline V CDR1 and CDR2: KGHSH, LQKENI. After removal of 5 bases from V and 6 bases from J, the junction contained 5 bases not matched to a gene. The CDR3, as DNA: TGTGCCAGCTCAGGGACAGGGCCTCGCAATGAGCAGTTCTTC. It yields the protein CASSGTGPRNEQFF.

This chain connects TRBV6-5 to TRBJ2-3; 8 nucleotides line up with TRBD2. This CDR3 spans 15 amino acids. Losses at the gene ends were 7 bases for V and 3 bases for J; bases not matched to a gene: 9. CDR1 is MNHEY and CDR2 is SVGAGI in the germline V gene. CDR3 DNA: TGTGCCAGCACCAGACTAGCGATGGGAACAGATACGCAGTATTTT. As protein: CASTRLAMGTDTQYF.

The chain employs TRBV3-1 (or the pseudogene TRBV3-2) and TRBJ2-1, with TRBD2 matching 10 bases. J was trimmed by 4 bases and V by 4 bases; bases with no gene match: 4. Germline V lookup: CDR1 LGHDT, CDR2 YNNKEL (reference sequence). CDR3 size: 15 residues. In nucleotides, the CDR3 is TGTGCCAGCAGCCCCGGGACTAGCGCTTACAATGAGCAGTTCTTC. Its translation is CASSPGTSAYNEQFF.

The chain carries TRBV5-1 and TRBJ2-6; tentative D call: TRBD1 (6 bases). V was pared by 0 bases and J by 1 base, with 11 bases between. CDR3 length: 17 residues. Germline V lookup: CDR1 SGHRS, CDR2 YFSETQ. Written as DNA, the CDR3 is TGCGCCAGCAGCTTGGTTCCAGGGGATTCTGGGGCCAACGTCCTGACTTTC. As protein: CASSLVPGDSGANVLTF.

V usage is TRBV21-1 and J usage is TRBJ2-1; TRBD1 is the table's D call, not checked against the DNA. TRBV21-1 is marked as a pseudogene. This CDR3 region has 17 residues. CDR3 coding DNA: TGTGCCAGCAGCAGAGTAAAACAGGGGGCTAGCTACAATGAGCAGTTCTTC. It yields the protein CASSRVKQGASYNEQFF.

The rearrangement uses TRBV2 and TRBJ1-2, with 7 positions matching TRBD1. In germline, CDR1 is SNHLY, CDR2 FYNNEI. The CDR3 has 14 residues. The V and J ends lost 7 bases and 0 bases, in that order; junction bases with no gene match: 5. The CDR3 region is CASKQTGTNYGYTF. The CDR3 coding sequence is TGTGCCAGCAAACAGACAGGGACTAACTATGGCTACACCTTC.

The chain recombines TRBV9 with TRBJ1-2, with D maybe TRBD1 (5 bases). This CDR3 is 13 amino acids long. Germline V gene sequence: CDR1 SGDLS, CDR2 YYNGEE. The V and J ends lost 4 bases and 6 bases respectively, with 13 bases between them. CDR3 sequence: CASSPRQQDGYTF. CDR3 sequence (DNA): TGTGCCAGCAGCCCCCGACAGCAAGATGGCTACACCTTC.

V and J are TRBV27 and TRBJ2-5, with TRBD2 matching over 7 bases. The J segment lost 7 bases and the V segment lost 6 bases, leaving 8 bases of the junction unmatched. CDR1 and CDR2 from the germline V gene are MNHEY and SMNVEV (reference sequence). This CDR3 spans 13 amino acids. For the CDR3, the DNA is TGTGCCAGCAGAATGGGACGCGGGGGGACCCAGTACTTC. Amino acid sequence: CASRMGRGGTQYF.

This chain links TRBV5-8 with TRBJ1-2; 9 bases fit TRBD1. CDR1 is SGHTS and CDR2 is YDEGEE in the germline V gene. The J segment lost 5 bases and the V segment lost 2 bases, leaving 10 bases of the junction unmatched. This CDR3 comprises 16 residues. CDR3 protein: CASSLRDRDPGYGYTF. The CDR3 nucleotides are TGTGCCAGCAGCTTAAGGGACAGGGACCCGGGTTATGGCTACACCTTC.

The genes are TRBV7-6 and TRBJ2-7; 10 positions agree with TRBD2. CDR1 and CDR2 from the germline V gene are SGHVS and FNYEAQ. This CDR3 is built from 15 residues. With V trimmed by 1 base and J by 6 bases, 6 bases remained unmatched. CDR3 sequence (DNA): TGTGCCAGCAGCTTAGGGCTAGCGGGAGATCCCGAGCAGTACTTC. This codes for CASSLGLAGDPEQYF. Combining the CDR3 with reference TRBV7-6 and TRBJ2-7 gives the whole variable domain GAGVSQSPRYKVTKRGQDVALRCDPISGHVSLYWYRQALGQGPEFLTYFNYEAQQDKSGLPNDRFSAERPEGSISTLTIQRTEQRDSAMYRCASSLGLAGDPEQYFGPGTRLTVT.

The V gene is TRBV6-1, the J gene TRBJ1-4; 7 bases agree with TRBD1. Germline-derived CDR1 and CDR2 are MNHNS and SASEGT. V lost 1 base and J lost 7; bases outside the gene matches: 12. This CDR3 contains 17 residues. This chain's CDR3 is CASSEVMRGGASEKLFF. The CDR3 DNA reads TGTGCCAGCAGTGAAGTCATGAGAGGGGGCGCTTCTGAAAAACTGTTTTTT.